This TCR beta chain was sequenced for a study of T cell responses to AZD1222 COVID-19 vaccine. Libraries were prepared by immunoSEQ multiplex PCR; TCRdb keeps only in-frame clonotypes and omits some of them. This table holds roughly 120,000 clones, about 82% found once. Looked up from germline, CDR1 is MDHEN and CDR2 is SYDVKM. The V and J ends lost 5 bases and 3 bases, in that order; junction bases with no gene match: 7. This CDR3 comprises 14 residues. This TCR derives from an adult in good health. The chain employs TRBV28 and TRBJ2-7, with 7 nucleotides matching TRBD1. The material sequenced was peripheral blood, taken on day 0 of AZD1222 vaccination. CDR3 protein: CASSPRGIVYEQYF. CDR3 DNA: TGTGCCAGCAGTCCCAGGGGGATCGTCTACGAGCAGTACTTC.